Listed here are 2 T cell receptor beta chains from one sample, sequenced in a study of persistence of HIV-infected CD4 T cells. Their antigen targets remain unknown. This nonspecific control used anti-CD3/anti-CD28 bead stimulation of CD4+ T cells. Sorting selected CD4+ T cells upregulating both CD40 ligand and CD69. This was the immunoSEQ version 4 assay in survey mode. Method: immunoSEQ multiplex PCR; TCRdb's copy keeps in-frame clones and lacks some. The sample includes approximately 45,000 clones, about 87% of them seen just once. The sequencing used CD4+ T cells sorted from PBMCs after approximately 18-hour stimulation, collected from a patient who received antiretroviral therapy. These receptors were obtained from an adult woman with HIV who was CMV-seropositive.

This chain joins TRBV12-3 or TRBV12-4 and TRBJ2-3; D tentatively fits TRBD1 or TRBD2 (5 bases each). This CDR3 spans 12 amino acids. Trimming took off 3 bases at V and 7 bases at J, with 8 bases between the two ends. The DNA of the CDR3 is TGTGCCAGCAGTTTTGGGGGAAATACGCAGTATTTT. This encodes CASSFGGNTQYF.

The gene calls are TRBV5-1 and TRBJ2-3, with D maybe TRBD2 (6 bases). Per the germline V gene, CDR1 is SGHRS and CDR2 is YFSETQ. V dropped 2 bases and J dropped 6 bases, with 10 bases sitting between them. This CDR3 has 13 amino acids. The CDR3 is CASSLGGVDTQYF. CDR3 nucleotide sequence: TGCGCCAGCAGCTTAGGAGGGGTGGATACGCAGTATTTT. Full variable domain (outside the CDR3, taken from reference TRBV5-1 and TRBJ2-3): KAGVTQTPRYLIKTRGQQVTLSCSPISGHRSVSWYQQTPGQGLQFLFEYFSETQRNKGNFPGRFSGRQFSNSRSEMNVSTLELGDSALYLCASSLGGVDTQYFGPGTRLTVL.